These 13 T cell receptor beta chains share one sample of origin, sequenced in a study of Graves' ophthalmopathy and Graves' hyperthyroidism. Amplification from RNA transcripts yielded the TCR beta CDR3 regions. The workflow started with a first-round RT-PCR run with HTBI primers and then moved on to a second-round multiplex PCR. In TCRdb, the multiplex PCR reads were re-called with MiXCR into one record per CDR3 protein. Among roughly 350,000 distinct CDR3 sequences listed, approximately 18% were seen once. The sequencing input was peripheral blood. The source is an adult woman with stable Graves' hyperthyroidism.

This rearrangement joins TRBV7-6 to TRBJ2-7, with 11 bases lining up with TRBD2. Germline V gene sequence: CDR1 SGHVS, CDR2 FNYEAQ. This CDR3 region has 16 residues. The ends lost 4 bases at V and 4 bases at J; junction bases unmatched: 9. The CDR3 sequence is CASSSVLAGDGYEQYF. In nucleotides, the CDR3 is TGTGCCAGCAGCTCGGTACTAGCGGGAGATGGTTACGAGCAGTACTTC.

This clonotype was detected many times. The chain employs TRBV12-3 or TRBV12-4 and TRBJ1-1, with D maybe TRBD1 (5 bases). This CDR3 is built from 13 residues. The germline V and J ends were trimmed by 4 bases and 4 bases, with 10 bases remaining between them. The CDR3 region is CASSWGRTTEAFF. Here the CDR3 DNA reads TGTGCCAGCAGTTGGGGACGGACCACTGAAGCTTTCTTT.

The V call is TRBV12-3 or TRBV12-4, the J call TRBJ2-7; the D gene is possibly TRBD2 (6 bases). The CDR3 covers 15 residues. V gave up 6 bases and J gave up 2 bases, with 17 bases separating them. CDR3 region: CASSPDLAFPYEQYF. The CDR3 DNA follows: TGTGCCAGCAGCCCCGATCTAGCGTTCCCCTACGAGCAGTACTTC.

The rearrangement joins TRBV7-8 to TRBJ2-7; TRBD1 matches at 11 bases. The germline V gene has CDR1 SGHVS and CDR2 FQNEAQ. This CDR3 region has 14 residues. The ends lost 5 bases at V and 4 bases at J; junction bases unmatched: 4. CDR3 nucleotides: TGTGCCAGCAGCGTAGGACAGGGGGCTTACGAGCAGTACTTC. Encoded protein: CASSVGQGAYEQYF.

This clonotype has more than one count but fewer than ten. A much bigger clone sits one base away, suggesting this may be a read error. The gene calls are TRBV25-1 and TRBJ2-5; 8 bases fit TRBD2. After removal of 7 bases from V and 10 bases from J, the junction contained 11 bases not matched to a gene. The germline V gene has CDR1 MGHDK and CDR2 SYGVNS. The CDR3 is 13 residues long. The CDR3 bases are TGTGCCAGCATGTTAAGCGGGAGCCAGATCCAGTACTTC. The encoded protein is CASMLSGSQIQYF.

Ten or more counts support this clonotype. The CDR3 nucleotides read TGTGCCAGCAGGACAGACCACATGAACACTGAAGCTTTCTTT. It translates to CASRTDHMNTEAFF. V is TRBV28 and J is TRBJ1-1; maybe TRBD1 (5 bases). The ends were cut back, 6 bases at V and 0 bases at J, with 11 bases in the middle. The germline V gene has CDR1 MDHEN and CDR2 SYDVKM. The CDR3 runs to 14 residues.

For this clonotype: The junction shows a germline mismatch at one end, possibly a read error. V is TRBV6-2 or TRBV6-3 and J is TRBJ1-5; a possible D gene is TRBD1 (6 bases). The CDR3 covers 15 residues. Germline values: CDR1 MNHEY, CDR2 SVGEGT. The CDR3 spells CASSFTGCRLQLQHF. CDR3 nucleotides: TGTGCCAGCAGTTTTACAGGGTGCAGACTTCAGCTCCAGCATTTT.

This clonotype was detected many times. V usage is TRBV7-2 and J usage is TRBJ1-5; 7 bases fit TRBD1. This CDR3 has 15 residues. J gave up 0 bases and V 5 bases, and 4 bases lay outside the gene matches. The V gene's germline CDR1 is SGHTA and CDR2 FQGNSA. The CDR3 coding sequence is TGTGCCAGCAGCCCACAGGGGCATAGCAATCAGCCCCAGCATTTT. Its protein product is CASSPQGHSNQPQHF.

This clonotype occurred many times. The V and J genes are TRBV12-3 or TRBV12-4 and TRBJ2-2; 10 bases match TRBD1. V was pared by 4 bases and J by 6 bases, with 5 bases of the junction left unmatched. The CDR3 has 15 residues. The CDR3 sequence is CASSSRDRGAGELFF. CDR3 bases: TGTGCCAGCAGTTCCCGGGACAGGGGAGCCGGGGAGCTGTTTTTT.

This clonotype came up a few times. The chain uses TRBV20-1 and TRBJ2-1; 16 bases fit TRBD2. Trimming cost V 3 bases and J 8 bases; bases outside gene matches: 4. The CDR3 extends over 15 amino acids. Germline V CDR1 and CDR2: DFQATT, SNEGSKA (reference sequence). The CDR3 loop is CSARGGLAGGDEQFF. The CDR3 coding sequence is TGCAGTGCTAGGGGGGGACTAGCGGGAGGGGATGAGCAGTTCTTC.

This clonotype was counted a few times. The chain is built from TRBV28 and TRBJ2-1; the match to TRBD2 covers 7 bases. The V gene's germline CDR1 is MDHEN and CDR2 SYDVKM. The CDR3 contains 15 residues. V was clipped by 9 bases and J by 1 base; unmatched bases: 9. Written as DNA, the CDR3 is TGTGCCAGTATTCGGGGGAGGGCGTCCTACAATGAGCAGTTCTTC. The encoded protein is CASIRGRASYNEQFF.

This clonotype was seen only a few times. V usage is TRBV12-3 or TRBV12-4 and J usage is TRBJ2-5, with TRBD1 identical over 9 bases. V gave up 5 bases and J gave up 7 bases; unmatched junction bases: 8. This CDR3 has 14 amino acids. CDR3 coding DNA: TGTGCCAGCAGTCCGGGACAGGGTGAAGGGACCCAGTACTTC. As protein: CASSPGQGEGTQYF.

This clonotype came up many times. The CDR3 loop reads CASRGGPNYGYTF. Written as DNA, the CDR3 is TGTGCCAGCAGGGGCGGCCCTAACTATGGCTACACCTTC. This sequence joins TRBV28 and TRBJ1-2, with no clear D. V lost 6 bases and J lost 0, with 8 bases in between. Germline CDR1 reads MDHEN; CDR2 reads SYDVKM. The CDR3 length is 13 residues.